These 27 T cell receptor beta chains came from one sample sequenced in a study of Ad26.COV2.S vaccination and SARS-CoV-2 variants. Clones were sequenced by immunoSEQ multiplex PCR, and TCRdb holds only the in-frame ones, with some missing. In the table there are about 440,000 clones, about nine tenths of which are singletons. Indicated treatment: some 20 received Ad26.COV2.S at low or high dose, single or two shots; five or six received placebo; per-sample allocation not given. Samples came from day 63 after the first vaccine or placebo injection. Sequences were derived from peripheral blood, sampled in a trial of Ad26.COV2.S vaccine versus placebo. The receptors originated from a person between 18 and 65 years old who received the Ad26.COV2.S COVID-19 vaccine or a placebo.

Details on this clone: An end of the junction differs from the germline gene, which may be a read error. The V call is TRBV24-1, the J call TRBJ1-5, with D unresolved. Germline V gene sequence: CDR1 KGHDR, CDR2 SFDVKD. The CDR3 covers 14 residues. The CDR3 sequence: CATSDSRSSQPQHF. The CDR3 region has the DNA TGTGCCACCAGTGACTCCCGCAGCAGTCAGCCCCAGCATTTT.

This chain connects TRBV29-1 to TRBJ1-1, with D hard to call. V gave up 4 bases and J gave up 2 bases, with 11 bases separating them. The CDR3 has 13 residues. Germline-derived CDR1 and CDR2 are SQVTM and ANQGSEA. CDR3 residues: CSVGGGRNTEAFF. CDR3 nucleotide sequence: TGCAGCGTTGGGGGAGGGCGCAACACTGAAGCTTTCTTT.

The chain couples TRBV4-1 to TRBJ2-7; TRBD2 might be the D (6 bases). The CDR3 spans 19 residues. Trimming shortened V by 8 bases and J by 5 bases, and 34 bases separated the two germline ends. Germline values: CDR1 MGHRA, CDR2 YSYEKL. The CDR3, as DNA: TGCGCCAGCCCACAAGGAGGGGCTAGCGACTCTTCCCTGGAGGACGAGCAGTACTTC. Its translation is CASPQGGASDSSLEDEQYF.

V and J are TRBV10-3 and TRBJ1-2, with 9 bases fitting TRBD1. The germline V gene has CDR1 ENHRY and CDR2 SYGVKD. V dropped 2 bases and J dropped 8; count of bases not matched to a gene: 9. The CDR3 is made up of 15 amino acids. The CDR3 sequence: CAISEPPGQGGGYTF. DNA for the CDR3: TGTGCCATCAGTGAGCCACCGGGACAGGGAGGCGGCTACACCTTC.

This chain links TRBV6-5 with TRBJ2-5; 8 nucleotides match TRBD1. CDR1 is MNHEY and CDR2 is SVGAGI in the germline V gene. V lost 4 bases to trimming and J lost 7 bases; unmatched junction nucleotides: 5. The CDR3 has 13 residues. CDR3 residues: CASSSGQGATQYF. For the CDR3, the DNA is TGTGCCAGCAGTTCTGGACAGGGAGCGACCCAGTACTTC.

This chain links TRBV7-6 with TRBJ2-1; 11 nucleotides agree with TRBD2. The J segment lost 5 bases and the V segment lost 2 bases, leaving 14 bases of the junction unmatched. Germline CDR1 and CDR2: SGHVS and FNYEAQ. CDR3 length equals 19 residues. The DNA for the CDR3 is TGTGCCAGCAGCTTATACATAGCTACTAGCGGGAGTAACCACAATGAGCAGTTCTTC. Translated, it gives CASSLYIATSGSNHNEQFF.

J is TRBJ1-6 and V is TRBV6-5; 7 bases are shared with TRBD1. After removal of 2 bases from V and 4 bases from J, the junction contained 2 bases not matched to a gene. Per germline, CDR1 MNHEY and CDR2 SVGAGI. There are 15 residues in the CDR3. The CDR3 region has the DNA TGTGCCAGCAGTTACGACAGGGAATATAATTCACCCCTCCACTTT. It encodes CASSYDREYNSPLHF.

This chain links TRBV29-1 with TRBJ2-7; 9 nucleotides match TRBD1. Germline V lookup: CDR1 SQVTM, CDR2 ANQGSEA. V trimming: 5 bases; J trimming: 6 bases; junction bases outside the gene matches: 11. The CDR3 consists of 14 residues. The CDR3 reads CSVRPPTGGIEQYF. DNA for the CDR3: TGCAGCGTTCGCCCGCCTACAGGGGGCATCGAGCAGTACTTC.

This rearrangement joins TRBV19 to TRBJ2-2; 12 nucleotides agree with TRBD2. The CDR3 contains 14 residues. Germline-derived CDR1 and CDR2 are LNHDA and SQIVND (reference sequence). Germline trimming cut 7 bases from V and 4 bases from J; bases unmatched to any gene: 1. CDR3 sequence: CASKLAGGTGELFF. DNA for the CDR3: TGTGCCAGTAAACTAGCGGGAGGCACCGGGGAGCTGTTTTTT.

This sequence joins TRBV18 and TRBJ2-1; 11 bases match TRBD2. V dropped 0 bases and J dropped 9; count of bases not matched to a gene: 4. This CDR3 is built from 15 residues. Germline CDR1 KGHSH, CDR2 LQKENI. CDR3 in amino acids: CASSPPLAGGGEQFF. The DNA of the CDR3 is TGTGCCAGCTCACCACCGCTAGCGGGAGGTGGTGAGCAGTTCTTC. Looking up the rest from reference TRBV18 and TRBJ2-1 gives the full variable domain: NAGVMQNPRHLVRRRGQEARLRCSPMKGHSHVYWYRQLPEEGLKFMVYLQKENIIDESGMPKERFSAEFPKEGPSILRIQQVVRGDSAAYFCASSPPLAGGGEQFFGPGTRLTVL.

The chain is built from TRBV7-9 and TRBJ2-4; D gene uncertain. The CDR3 has 17 residues. V lost 3 bases and J 0 bases, leaving 15 bases between the germline ends. Germline loops: CDR1 SEHNR, CDR2 FQNEAQ (reference sequence). In DNA, the CDR3 is TGTGCCAGCAGCTTTATGGGTGTAGGCATAGCCAAAAACATTCAGTACTTC. It yields the protein CASSFMGVGIAKNIQYF.

The chain is built from TRBV19 and TRBJ2-2; 7 bases match TRBD1. CDR1 and CDR2 (germline): LNHDA, SQIVND (reference sequence). The CDR3 sequence is 15 residues long. The V gene end was trimmed by 7 bases and the J gene end by 4 bases; junction bases not matched to a gene: 9. The CDR3 nucleotides are TGTGCCAGTAACAAGGGGGCGACAGTCACCGGGGAGCTGTTTTTT. This encodes CASNKGATVTGELFF.

This clone was picked up one time. The chain carries TRBV28 and TRBJ2-5; no reliable D call. Per the germline V gene, CDR1 is MDHEN and CDR2 is SYDVKM. The CDR3 consists of 15 residues. Trimming shortened V by 4 bases and J by 1 base, and 13 bases separated the two germline ends. The DNA of the CDR3 is TGTGCCAGCAGTTCGCGGACGGAGTTCCAAGAGACCCAGTACTTC. This encodes CASSSRTEFQETQYF.

The rearrangement joins TRBV7-9 to TRBJ2-7; D gene ambiguous. CDR3 length: 11 residues. Germline V gene lookup returns CDR1 SEHNR and CDR2 FQNEAQ (reference sequence). V was cut by 3 bases and J by 5 bases, with 5 bases left in between. The CDR3 DNA is TGTGCCAGCAGCTTGAATAACGAGCAGTACTTC. The encoded protein is CASSLNNEQYF.

The chain is built from TRBV10-3 and TRBJ2-1, with 7 bases matching TRBD1. CDR1 ENHRY and CDR2 SYGVKD come from the germline V gene. The ends lost 0 bases at V and 2 bases at J; junction bases unmatched: 4. The CDR3 is 16 residues long. CDR3 bases: TGTGCCATCAGTGAGTCGTACAGGGGAGCCTACAATGAGCAGTTCTTC. As protein: CAISESYRGAYNEQFF.

For this clone: Other DNA sequences from this sample encode an identical CDR3 as well. The chain couples TRBV20-1 to TRBJ2-7; 9 bases are a match to TRBD2. The V segment lost 6 bases and the J segment 4 bases; nucleotides outside the gene matches: 1. This CDR3 region has 11 residues. CDR1 is DFQATT and CDR2 is SNEGSKA in the germline V gene (reference sequence). This CDR3 is CSASGRYEQYF. DNA for the CDR3: TGCAGTGCCAGCGGGAGGTACGAGCAGTACTTC.

The chain combines TRBV7-6 with TRBJ2-1; D may match TRBD1 or TRBD2 (5 bases each). The CDR3 extends over 14 amino acids. The ends were cut back, 5 bases at V and 7 bases at J, with 15 bases in the middle. Germline V gives CDR1 SGHVS, CDR2 FNYEAQ. The DNA of the CDR3 is TGTGCCAGCAGCATCCCCGGGACCCCTAATGAGCAGTTCTTC. Translating it yields CASSIPGTPNEQFF.

The CDR3 sequence is CASSSGQGGGDTQYF. CDR3 DNA sequence: TGTGCCAGCAGCTCCGGACAGGGAGGAGGGGATACGCAGTATTTT. J is TRBJ2-3 and V is TRBV7-2, with 8 bases fitting TRBD1. Per germline, CDR1 SGHTA and CDR2 FQGNSA. The CDR3 covers 15 residues. The junction had 9 bases not matched to a gene; V was cut back by 4 bases and J by 6 bases.

This rearrangement joins TRBV11-2 to TRBJ2-3, with 10 bases matching TRBD2. CDR3 length: 16 residues. Germline CDR1 and CDR2: SGHAT and FQNNGV. V trimming: 2 bases; J trimming: 4 bases; junction bases outside the gene matches: 6. The CDR3 DNA follows: TGTGCCAGCAGCTTATCGGCTAGCGGGAGTGCAGATACGCAGTATTTT. It is translated as CASSLSASGSADTQYF.

V is TRBV27 and J is TRBJ1-5, with D unresolved. V was cut by 6 bases and J by 4 bases, with 19 bases left in between. Germline V CDR1 and CDR2: MNHEY, SMNVEV (reference sequence). The CDR3 runs to 16 residues. CDR3 DNA: TGTGCCAGCAGACTGACCGGGCCAGCAGGTAATCAGCCCCAGCATTTT. Its translation: CASRLTGPAGNQPQHF.

Only a few counts were recorded for this clone. The chain joins TRBV9 to TRBJ1-1; 7 nucleotides line up with TRBD1. V lost 4 bases and J lost 1; bases outside the gene matches: 10. Looked up from germline, CDR1 is SGDLS and CDR2 is YYNGEE. The CDR3 totals 16 residues. In DNA, the CDR3 is TGTGCCAGCAGCAAAACTTTGACAGGGACGAACACTGAAGCTTTCTTT. Translating gives CASSKTLTGTNTEAFF.

The rearrangement joins TRBV5-4 to TRBJ1-5; 7 nucleotides align to TRBD1. CDR3 length: 16 amino acids. J gave up 2 bases and V 3 bases, and 8 bases lay outside the gene matches. Germline values: CDR1 SGHNT, CDR2 YYREEE (reference sequence). CDR3 bases: TGTGCCAGCAGCTCGTCAGGGGGAGGAGGCAATCAGCCCCAGCATTTT. Residues: CASSSSGGGGNQPQHF.

This clone was seen only once. The V and J genes are TRBV7-9 and TRBJ1-1, with D possibly being TRBD1 (5 bases). CDR3 length: 15 amino acids. V lost 5 bases and J lost 3, with 16 bases in between. Germline CDR1 is SEHNR and CDR2 is FQNEAQ (reference sequence). The CDR3 spells CASSPSGRGDTEAFF. CDR3 DNA: TGTGCCAGCAGCCCAAGCGGGCGGGGCGACACTGAAGCTTTCTTT.

The J gene is TRBJ1-2, the V gene TRBV10-3; tentatively, D is TRBD1 (5 bases). CDR1 and CDR2 from the germline V gene are ENHRY and SYGVKD. V lost 2 bases to trimming and J lost 4 bases, with 17 bases between them. This CDR3 region has 16 residues. CDR3 region: CAISELYTGTAYGYTF. For the CDR3, the DNA is TGTGCCATCAGTGAGCTTTACACCGGGACTGCCTATGGCTACACCTTC.

Only a few counts were recorded for this clone. Here the CDR3 reads CASSPAGGRDTQYF. The CDR3 bases are TGTGCCAGCAGTCCCGCGGGAGGCAGGGATACGCAGTATTTT. The chain links TRBV6-4 to TRBJ2-3, with 8 nucleotides matching TRBD2. The CDR3 totals 14 residues. V shed 5 bases, J shed 6 bases, and the junction held 7 bases outside the gene matches. CDR1 and CDR2 (germline): MRHNA, SNTAGT.

The chain links TRBV5-6 to TRBJ2-3; perhaps TRBD2 as D (5 bases). Germline assignment: CDR1 SGHDT and CDR2 YYEEEE. The V and J ends lost 0 bases and 0 bases respectively, with 11 bases between them. This CDR3 comprises 16 residues. CDR3 bases: TGTGCCAGCAGCTTGGTTCCTAGCCGTAGCACAGATACGCAGTATTTT. Protein: CASSLVPSRSTDTQYF.

The chain is built from TRBV4-2 and TRBJ2-1; 11 nucleotides match TRBD2. There are 16 residues in the CDR3. Germline V lookup: CDR1 LGHNA, CDR2 YNFKEQ. V lost 4 bases to trimming and J lost 5 bases; unmatched junction nucleotides: 7. The CDR3 region is CASSRLTSGVDNEQFF. CDR3 bases: TGTGCCAGCAGCCGGCTGACTAGCGGGGTTGACAATGAGCAGTTCTTC.